The source of this TCR beta chain is a study of identical twins. This clonotype has a count of ten or more. Its antigen is not identified. Each donor was a healthy Caucasian. Study-level points and caveats: Whereas memory repertoires showed no such difference, abundant cord blood beta clonotypes carried fewer insertions. Weaker excess twin sharing was observed in beta out-of-frame sequences.

TCRdb called the 5' RACE reads again in MiXCR, with one record for every CDR3 protein. The data hold some 500,000 distinct CDR3 sequences, with more than 9% observed a single time. The ends lost 7 bases at V and 7 bases at J; junction bases unmatched: 6. This CDR3 has 12 residues. These data were likewise used in another study, on yellow fever vaccine responses in identical twins. That source adds: Twins showed a vaccine T cell response that reportedly seemed partly convergent, partly personalized.

The source of this sequence is a woman aged 18-30 years in good health. The rearrangement links TRBV12-3 or TRBV12-4 to TRBJ1-2; 7 bases align to TRBD1. Sequenced: PBMCs. The CDR3 bases are TGTGCCAGCACCAAGAAGGGGGCTGGCTACACCTTC. It codes for CASTKKGAGYTF.